This entry lists 29 T cell receptor beta chains sequenced from one sample in a study of identical twins. TCRdb recomputed calls from the 5' RACE reads with MiXCR, one row per CDR3 protein. This table has some 570,000 distinct CDR3 sequences, about a fifth appearing once. These data also formed part of another study, on yellow fever vaccine responses in identical twins.

Material: CD4+ T cells sorted from blood. The origin of the receptors is a woman younger than 30 in good health.

This clonotype was counted a few times. The rearrangement joins TRBV20-1 to TRBJ2-4, with D perhaps TRBD2 (5 bases). Germline CDR1 and CDR2: DFQATT and SNEGSKA (reference sequence). Trimming stripped 1 base from V and 3 bases from J, with 13 bases between. This CDR3 contains 15 residues. CDR3 bases: TGCAGTGCTAGAGGCGGACTCCCGGTCAAAAACATTCAGTACTTC. This sequence encodes CSARGGLPVKNIQYF.

V is TRBV5-5 and J is TRBJ2-2; a possible D gene is TRBD1 (6 bases). Germline values: CDR1 SGHKS, CDR2 YYEKEE (reference sequence). The CDR3 loop spans 15 amino acids. V was shortened by 1 base and J by 6 bases, with 13 bases between the two germline ends. CDR3 nucleotide sequence: TGTGCCAGCAGCTTGACCTACAGGGACCCCGGGGAGCTGTTTTTT. Translated, it gives CASSLTYRDPGELFF.

This clonotype was seen a handful of times. The V call is TRBV24-1, the J call TRBJ2-2, with TRBD1 identical over 7 bases. The CDR3 spans 16 residues. V gave up 4 bases and J gave up 5 bases; unmatched junction bases: 9. Per germline, CDR1 KGHDR and CDR2 SFDVKD. CDR3 DNA sequence: TGTGCCACCAGTGACCTTTCGACAGGGCGGACCGGGGAGCTGTTTTTT. This gives the protein CATSDLSTGRTGELFF.

This clonotype has just a few counts. The rearrangement links TRBV5-1 to TRBJ2-1; D is undetermined. Trimming took 0 bases from V and 2 from J, leaving 9 bases between them. Per the germline V gene, CDR1 is SGHRS and CDR2 is YFSETQ. The CDR3 covers 15 residues. The CDR3 coding sequence is TGCGCCAGCAGCTTGGGGACGGCTCCCTACAATGAGCAGTTCTTC. Protein: CASSLGTAPYNEQFF.

The V and J genes are TRBV6-5 and TRBJ2-6; D may match TRBD1 or TRBD2 (5 bases each). The CDR3 has 16 amino acids. CDR1 is MNHEY and CDR2 is SVGAGI in the germline V gene. With 0 bases removed from V and 0 bases from J, the gap between germline ends came to 6 bases. CDR3 bases: TGTGCCAGCAGTTACTCGAGGGGCTCTGGGGCCAACGTCCTGACTTTC. As protein: CASSYSRGSGANVLTF.

The chain employs TRBV29-1 and TRBJ2-3, with D possibly TRBD2 on 6 matching bases. Germline V gene sequence: CDR1 SQVTM, CDR2 ANQGSEA. The CDR3 runs to 16 residues. The ends were cut back, 3 bases at V and 1 base at J, with 17 bases in the middle. The CDR3 protein is CSVDSFGGEGTDTQYF. The CDR3 nucleotides read TGCAGCGTTGATAGTTTCGGGGGAGAGGGCACAGATACGCAGTATTTT.

The chain carries TRBV11-2 and TRBJ1-5, with 7 bases lining up with TRBD1. After removal of 5 bases from V and 6 bases from J, the junction contained 7 bases not matched to a gene. The CDR3 consists of 14 residues. In germline, CDR1 is SGHAT, CDR2 FQNNGV. Here the CDR3 DNA reads TGTGCCAGCAGCACCGGGACAGCAGTTCAGCCCCAGCATTTT. This translates into CASSTGTAVQPQHF. Based on the CDR3 plus reference TRBV11-2 and TRBJ1-5, the full variable domain is EAGVAQSPRYKIIEKRQSVAFWCNPISGHATLYWYQQILGQGPKLLIQFQNNGVVDDSQLPKDRFSAERLKGVDSTLKIQPAKLEDSAVYLCASSTGTAVQPQHFGDGTRLSIL.

This clonotype was recorded a few times. Its ends do not fully match the called genes, so a read error is possible. The rearrangement joins TRBV12-3 or TRBV12-4 to TRBJ2-1; 12 nucleotides align to TRBD2. The CDR3 is made up of 18 amino acids. The CDR3 sequence is CASCLFPQTSGRPNEQFF. The CDR3 DNA reads as TGTGCCAGCTGTTTATTCCCTCAGACTAGCGGGAGACCGAATGAGCAGTTCTTC.

This chain uses TRBV4-1 with TRBJ2-5; 8 bases fit TRBD2. Trimming cost V 0 bases and J 2 bases; bases outside gene matches: 8. The length of the CDR3 is 17 residues. CDR1 MGHRA and CDR2 YSYEKL come from the germline V gene. The CDR3 is CASSQEPFVAGQETQYF. CDR3 DNA: TGCGCCAGCAGCCAAGAACCTTTCGTAGCGGGGCAAGAGACCCAGTACTTC.

This clonotype was observed once. V and J are TRBV10-3 and TRBJ2-3; TRBD1 or TRBD2 may be the D gene (5 bases each). This CDR3 comprises 15 residues. Germline CDR1 is ENHRY and CDR2 is SYGVKD. Trimming left V 6 bases short and J 0 bases short, with 13 bases between. The CDR3, as DNA: TGTGCCATCAGGGGGGTAGCTGGTAGCACAGATACGCAGTATTTT. Amino acids: CAIRGVAGSTDTQYF.

This chain connects TRBV6-5 to TRBJ2-7, with D possibly being TRBD1 (6 bases). Trimming removed 4 bases at V and 0 bases at J, with 19 bases between. CDR3 length equals 17 residues. From germline, CDR1 is MNHEY and CDR2 SVGAGI. The CDR3 loop is CASSSRLTGRASYEQYF. Here the CDR3 DNA reads TGTGCCAGCAGTTCCCGGTTGACAGGCCGGGCCTCCTACGAGCAGTACTTC.

The table lists this clonotype with a few counts. The genes are TRBV7-8 and TRBJ2-1; D not certain. Germline V lookup: CDR1 SGHVS, CDR2 FQNEAQ. This CDR3 has 15 amino acids. Trimming cost V 1 base and J 3 bases, with 10 bases left between them. CDR3 amino acids: CASSLGPTGYNEQFF. CDR3 sequence (DNA): TGTGCCAGCAGCTTAGGTCCTACTGGCTACAATGAGCAGTTCTTC.

This chain joins TRBV19 and TRBJ1-2, with 9 positions matching TRBD1. J was trimmed by 5 bases and V by 4 bases; bases with no gene match: 8. Germline CDR1 reads LNHDA; CDR2 reads SQIVND (reference sequence). This CDR3 has 15 amino acids. As DNA, the CDR3 is TGTGCCAGTAGTACGGGGGGACAGGGATTATATGGCTACACCTTC. Translating it yields CASSTGGQGLYGYTF.

The gene calls are TRBV29-1 and TRBJ2-7; 9 bases fit TRBD2. The CDR3 has 17 residues. The J segment lost 0 bases and the V segment lost 4 bases, leaving 13 bases of the junction unmatched. CDR1 and CDR2 from the germline V gene are SQVTM and ANQGSEA. The CDR3 DNA reads as TGCAGCGTTGGACTAGCGGAGAACCTAAAGAGCTCCTACGAGCAGTACTTC. Protein: CSVGLAENLKSSYEQYF.

The rearrangement links TRBV12-3 or TRBV12-4 to TRBJ2-2, with a possible D match to TRBD1 (6 bases). This CDR3 spans 17 amino acids. Trimming cost V 3 bases and J 6 bases, with 20 bases left between them. DNA for the CDR3: TGTGCCAGCAGTTTTTCTCTTACAGGGAATCAGGCCGGGGAGCTGTTTTTT. Encoded protein: CASSFSLTGNQAGELFF.

The chain's CDR3 is CASSREVHRGHHQPQHF. The DNA for the CDR3 is TGTGCCAGCAGCCGGGAGGTACACAGGGGGCACCATCAGCCCCAGCATTTT. The rearrangement joins TRBV16 to TRBJ1-5, with 9 bases matching TRBD1. V gave up 4 bases and J gave up 5 bases; unmatched junction bases: 12. The V gene's germline CDR1 is KGHSY and CDR2 FQNENV. The CDR3 is 17 amino acids.

The CDR3 protein is CASSLAGGAGSSSPLHF. The CDR3 nucleotides read TGTGCCAGCAGTTTAGCCGGGGGCGCAGGGTCAAGTTCACCCCTCCACTTT. V usage is TRBV12-3 or TRBV12-4 and J usage is TRBJ1-6, with a weak D call TRBD1 (6 bases). The CDR3 spans 17 residues. V was shortened by 0 bases and J by 9 bases, with 18 bases between the two germline ends.

The chain employs TRBV5-1 and TRBJ2-5, with 7 positions matching TRBD2. V dropped 3 bases and J dropped 2; count of bases not matched to a gene: 7. From germline, CDR1 is SGHRS and CDR2 YFSETQ. The CDR3 extends over 15 amino acids. The CDR3 reads CASSSSAGLQETQYF. CDR3 nucleotide sequence: TGCGCCAGCAGCTCCTCCGCGGGACTACAAGAGACCCAGTACTTC.

J is TRBJ2-2 and V is TRBV3-1, with D tentatively TRBD1 (6 bases). Germline CDR1 LGHDT, CDR2 YNNKEL (reference sequence). The V and J ends lost 3 bases and 5 bases respectively, with 13 bases between them. The CDR3 spans 15 residues. The CDR3 here is CASSQAGTPTGELFF. In DNA form, the CDR3 reads TGTGCCAGCAGCCAGGCCGGGACACCGACCGGGGAGCTGTTTTTT.

The gene calls are TRBV28 and TRBJ2-7; TRBD1 matches 10 bases. Losses at the gene ends were 1 base for V and 1 base for J; bases not matched to a gene: 10. The CDR3 contains 18 residues. Germline V lookup: CDR1 MDHEN, CDR2 SYDVKM. In nucleotides, the CDR3 is TGTGCCAGCAGTTTATTAACTGCGGGACAGGGGACTTCCTACGAGCAGTACTTC. Encoded protein: CASSLLTAGQGTSYEQYF.

The chain recombines TRBV15 with TRBJ2-1, with D tentatively TRBD1 or TRBD2 (5 bases each). The CDR3 spans 17 residues. The germline CDR1 and CDR2 sequences are LNHNV and YYDKDF (reference sequence). V shed 0 bases and J shed 0 bases, with 12 bases lying between them. CDR3 residues: CATSRDQGGSSYNEQFF. The CDR3 nucleotides are TGTGCCACCAGCAGAGATCAGGGTGGGAGCTCCTACAATGAGCAGTTCTTC. The whole variable domain, remainder taken from reference TRBV15 and TRBJ2-1, is DAMVIQNPRYQVTQFGKPVTLSCSQTLNHNVMYWYQQKSSQAPKLLFHYYDKDFNNEADTPDNFQSRRPNTSFCFLDIRSPGLGDTAMYLCATSRDQGGSSYNEQFFGPGTRLTVL.

The DNA for the CDR3 is TGTGCCACCAGAGGTTATACCGGGGAGCTGTTTTTT. Its protein is CATRGYTGELFF. This rearrangement joins TRBV10-3 to TRBJ2-2; no reliable D call. CDR1 is ENHRY and CDR2 is SYGVKD in the germline V gene. The CDR3 consists of 12 residues. V shed 10 bases and J shed 5 bases, with 11 bases lying between them.

This chain uses TRBV20-1 with TRBJ1-5, with TRBD1 as a possible D gene (6 bases). Germline-derived CDR1 and CDR2 are DFQATT and SNEGSKA (reference sequence). The CDR3 is 14 amino acids. The V gene lost 8 bases and the J gene lost 1 base, with 15 bases spanning the gap. In DNA form, the CDR3 reads TGCAGTCACCCCAGACAGGACAGCAATCAGCCCCAGCATTTT. It codes for CSHPRQDSNQPQHF.

This clonotype has a handful of counts. The CDR3 DNA sequence: TGCAGCGTTGAAGCGGGGAATGGGGCTAGCGTAAACACCGGGGAGCTGTTTTTT. Translated: CSVEAGNGASVNTGELFF. The chain joins TRBV29-1 to TRBJ2-2; maybe TRBD2 (6 bases). V lost 1 base and J lost 2, with 20 bases in between. Germline V gene data show CDR1 as SQVTM and CDR2 as ANQGSEA. The CDR3 spans 18 residues.

This clonotype was detected a few times. This chain connects TRBV18 to TRBJ1-6; D is perhaps TRBD1 (6 bases). With 2 bases removed from V and 10 bases from J, the gap between germline ends came to 18 bases. This CDR3 comprises 16 residues. Germline CDR1 KGHSH, CDR2 LQKENI. CDR3 sequence: CASSPTVQGSDSPLHF. The CDR3 bases are TGTGCCAGCTCACCAACGGTTCAGGGGTCGGACTCACCCCTCCACTTT.

There are a few counts of this clonotype. This chain connects TRBV6-1 to TRBJ2-2; D call uncertain. The CDR3 sequence is 13 residues long. The germline gives CDR1 MNHNS, CDR2 SASEGT. V was trimmed by 7 bases and J by 1 base, leaving 7 bases between them. CDR3 sequence (DNA): TGTGCCAGCACCACACTGAACACCGGGGAGCTGTTTTTT. Residues: CASTTLNTGELFF.

This clonotype showed up just a few times. V and J are TRBV12-3 or TRBV12-4 and TRBJ1-2, with D uncertain. CDR3 length: 13 amino acids. Trimming removed 4 bases from V and 3 bases from J, with 9 bases in between. The CDR3 bases are TGTGCCAGCAGTTACCTGGTAGACTATGGCTACACCTTC. It specifies CASSYLVDYGYTF.

Comment on this clonotype: One end of the junction does not line up with germline, which may come from a read error. The chain uses TRBV5-1 and TRBJ1-5; D ambiguous. Germline-derived CDR1 and CDR2 are SGHRS and YFSETQ. This CDR3 comprises 14 residues. The CDR3 protein is CASSLEGSDQPQHF. For the CDR3, the DNA is TGCGCCAGCAGCTTGGAGGGTAGCGATCAGCCCCAGCATTTT.

V gene TRBV20-1 combines with J gene TRBJ2-5; 16 bases align to TRBD2. CDR3 length equals 18 residues. Germline lookup yields CDR1 DFQATT and CDR2 SNEGSKA (reference sequence). CDR3 amino acids: CSFSRYSGTSGGEETQYF. CDR3 nucleotides: TGCAGCTTCTCAAGATACAGTGGGACTAGCGGGGGGGAAGAGACCCAGTACTTC.